One and the same sample provided the 6 T cell receptor beta chains below, sequenced in a study of regulatory T cells in long-lasting Graves disease. This sample's time point: newly diagnosed GD, antithyroid drugs for less than 3 months. There was RNA extracted from PBMCs, and the TCR library was made from it. Combining iRepertoire HTBI primers with Arm-PCR of CDR3 regions, the authors built TCR beta libraries. MiXCR, applied by TCRdb to the multiplex PCR reads, yields one record per CDR3 protein. This table has approximately 400,000 distinct CDR3 sequences, 14% to 15% appearing once. These same data were also listed under a study on T cells in Graves' hyperthyroidism and ophthalmopathy.

This specimen consisted of peripheral blood mononuclear cells (PBMCs), obtained at new diagnosis, from a patient treated with antithyroid drugs. These receptors were taken from a woman in her 30s with Graves disease.

Concerning this clonotype: This may be a read error, as it is one base from a much larger clone. The chain uses TRBV30 and TRBJ2-5, with 9 nucleotides matching TRBD2. The CDR3 consists of 15 residues. V was pared by 1 base and J by 11 bases, with 14 bases of the junction left unmatched. The germline gives CDR1 GTSNPN, CDR2 SVGIG (reference sequence). The CDR3 sequence is CAWSAGGLAYNEQYF. CDR3 nucleotide sequence: TGTGCCTGGAGTGCCGGGGGACTAGCTTACAATGAGCAGTACTTC.

This clonotype was counted only a few times. The CDR3 loop reads CATSVDFTGELFF. The CDR3 bases are TGTGCCACCAGTGTTGATTTCACCGGGGAGCTGTTTTTT. The chain carries TRBV24-1 and TRBJ2-2; D gene unclear. The germline CDR1 and CDR2 sequences are KGHDR and SFDVKD. The CDR3 sequence is 13 residues long. The V end lost 5 bases, the J end lost 4 bases, and 7 bases lay between the germline ends.

This clonotype appeared many times. The chain uses TRBV11-2 and TRBJ2-1, with 14 bases that match TRBD2. Trimming removed 8 bases from V and 7 bases from J; junction bases left unmatched: 7. The CDR3 extends over 15 amino acids. Germline V gives CDR1 SGHAT, CDR2 FQNNGV. The CDR3 spells CASGTSGSVPNEQFF. The CDR3, as DNA: TGTGCCAGCGGGACTAGCGGGAGCGTGCCGAATGAGCAGTTCTTC.

This clonotype was observed many times. V gene TRBV9 combines with J gene TRBJ1-5, with D possibly TRBD1 on 5 matching bases. V dropped 5 bases and J dropped 3 bases, with 12 bases sitting between them. This CDR3 has 14 residues. CDR1 and CDR2 (germline): SGDLS, YYNGEE. For the CDR3, the DNA is TGTGCCAGCAGTCGGGACGGAACCAATCAGCCCCAGCATTTT. Translation gives CASSRDGTNQPQHF.

V usage is TRBV30 and J usage is TRBJ1-2; D remains unclear. Per germline, CDR1 GTSNPN and CDR2 SVGIG (reference sequence). CDR3 length: 12 amino acids. V gave up 4 bases and J gave up 2 bases, with 8 bases separating them. CDR3 bases: TGTGCCTGGATACAGCTAAACTATGGCTACACCTTC. As protein: CAWIQLNYGYTF.

V usage is TRBV5-8 and J usage is TRBJ1-1; maybe TRBD1 (6 bases). Germline CDR1 reads SGHTS; CDR2 reads YDEGEE. This CDR3 has 14 residues. The V gene lost 6 bases and the J gene lost 0 bases, with 12 bases spanning the gap. The CDR3 DNA is TGTGCCAGCACGGCCGGGACAATGAACACTGAAGCTTTCTTT. Its translation: CASTAGTMNTEAFF.